This TCR beta chain was identified in a study of beta chain features in type 1 diabetes. Study background: Over all samples combined, around 110 million sorted cells were examined. Notes on the study in general: Type 1 diabetes patients had fewer VDJ junction insertions and more deletions.

The CDR3 length is 14 residues. This clone was seen more than once but under ten times. Its target is not known. CD4+ cells of the naive, central memory, regulatory and stem cell-like memory types were sorted via CD45RO/CCR7/CD25/CD127/CD95/CD27. The isolated RNA, all of it, was reverse transcribed, so expressed TCRB transcripts were what got sequenced. The average output of naive, central memory and regulatory T cell samples was a few million reads. TCRdb's table, derived via immunoSEQ multiplex PCR, lists solely in-frame clones and lacks some. Of around 140,000 clones in the sample, over 9.5% are singletons; the top ten hold under 1.5%.

This TCR was sampled from a man aged 18-30 years in good health. Sequenced: naive CD4+ T cells from blood. V gene TRBV21-1 combines with J gene TRBJ2-5; no DNA check was done on the table's D call, TRBD1. TRBV21-1 is annotated as a pseudogene. The CDR3 DNA reads TGTGCCAGCAGCCTCCAGGGAAATCAAGAGACCCAGTACTTC. Its translation is CASSLQGNQETQYF.